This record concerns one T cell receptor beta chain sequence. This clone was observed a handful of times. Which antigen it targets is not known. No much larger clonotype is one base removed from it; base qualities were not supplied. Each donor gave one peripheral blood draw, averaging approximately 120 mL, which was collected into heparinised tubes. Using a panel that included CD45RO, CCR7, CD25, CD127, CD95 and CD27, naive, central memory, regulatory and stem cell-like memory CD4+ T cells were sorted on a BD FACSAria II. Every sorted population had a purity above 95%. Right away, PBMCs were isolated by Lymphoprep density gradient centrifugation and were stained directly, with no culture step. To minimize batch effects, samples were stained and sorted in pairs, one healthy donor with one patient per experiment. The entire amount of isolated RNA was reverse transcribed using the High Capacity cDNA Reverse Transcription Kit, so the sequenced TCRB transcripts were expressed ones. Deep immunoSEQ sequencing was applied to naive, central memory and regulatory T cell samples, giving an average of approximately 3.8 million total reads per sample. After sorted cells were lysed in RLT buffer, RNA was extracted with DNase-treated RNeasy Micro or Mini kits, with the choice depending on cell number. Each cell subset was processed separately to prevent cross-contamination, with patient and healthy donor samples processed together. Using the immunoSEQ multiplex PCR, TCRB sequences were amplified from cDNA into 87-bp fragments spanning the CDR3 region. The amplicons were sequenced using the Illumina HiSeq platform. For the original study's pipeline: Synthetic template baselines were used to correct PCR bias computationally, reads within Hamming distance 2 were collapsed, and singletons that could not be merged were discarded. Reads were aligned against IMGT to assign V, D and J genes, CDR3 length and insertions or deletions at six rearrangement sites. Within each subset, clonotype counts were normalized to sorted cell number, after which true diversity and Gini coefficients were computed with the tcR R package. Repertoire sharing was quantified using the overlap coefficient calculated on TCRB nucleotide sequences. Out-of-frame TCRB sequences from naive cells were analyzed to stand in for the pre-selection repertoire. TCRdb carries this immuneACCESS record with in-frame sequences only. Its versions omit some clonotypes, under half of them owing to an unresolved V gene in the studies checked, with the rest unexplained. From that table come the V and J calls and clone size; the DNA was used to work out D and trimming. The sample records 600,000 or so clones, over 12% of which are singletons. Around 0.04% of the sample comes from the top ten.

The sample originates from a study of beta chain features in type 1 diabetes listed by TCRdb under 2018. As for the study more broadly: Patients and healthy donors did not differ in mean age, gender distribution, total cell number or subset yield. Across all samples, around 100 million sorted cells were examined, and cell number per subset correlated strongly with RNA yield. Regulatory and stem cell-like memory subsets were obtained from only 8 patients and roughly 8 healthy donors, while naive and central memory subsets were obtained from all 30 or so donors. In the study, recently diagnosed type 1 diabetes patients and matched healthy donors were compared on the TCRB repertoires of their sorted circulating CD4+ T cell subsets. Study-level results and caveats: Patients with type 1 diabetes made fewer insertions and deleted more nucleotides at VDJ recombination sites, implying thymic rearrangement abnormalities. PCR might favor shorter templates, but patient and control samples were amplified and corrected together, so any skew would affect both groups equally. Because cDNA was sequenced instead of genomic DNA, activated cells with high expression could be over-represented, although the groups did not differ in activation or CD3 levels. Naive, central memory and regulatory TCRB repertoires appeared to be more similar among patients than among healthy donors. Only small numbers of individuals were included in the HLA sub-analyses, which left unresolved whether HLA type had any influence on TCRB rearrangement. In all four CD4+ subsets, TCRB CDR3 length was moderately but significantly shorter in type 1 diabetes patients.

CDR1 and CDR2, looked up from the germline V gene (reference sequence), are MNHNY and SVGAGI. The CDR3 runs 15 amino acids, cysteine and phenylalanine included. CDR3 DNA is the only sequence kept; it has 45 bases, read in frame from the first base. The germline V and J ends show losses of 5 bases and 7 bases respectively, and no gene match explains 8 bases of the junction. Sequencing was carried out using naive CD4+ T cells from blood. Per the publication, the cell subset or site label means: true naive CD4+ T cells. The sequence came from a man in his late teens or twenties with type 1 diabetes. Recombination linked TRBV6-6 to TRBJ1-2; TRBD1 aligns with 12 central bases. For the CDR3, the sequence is CASSTGTGGVSGYTF. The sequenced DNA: TGTGCCAGCAGTACCGGGACAGGGGGCGTTTCTGGCTACACCTTC.